One and the same sample provided the 13 T cell receptor beta chains below, sequenced in a study of CD8+ T cells in alopecia areata. Once RNA had been extracted, it was reverse transcribed into cDNA to act as the sequencing template. The table came from immunoSEQ multiplex PCR; TCRdb's copy has only in-frame clones and leaves some out. Altogether over 250,000 clones were found in the sample, and no singletons occur. Scientists pooled cutaneous lymph node cells and sorted them on CD4, CD8alpha, NKG2D, NKG2ACE and other markers. The sample comprised CD4+ T cells sorted from a lymph node. The receptors shown here come from a C3H/HeJ mouse with alopecia areata. MHC haplotype: H2-k.

A note on this clone: Gene names and germline match the mouse. The CDR3 goes on 4 residues after the read ends, and that part is filled in from the germline J gene. Other DNA sequences in the same sample also yield this CDR3. The chain has TRBV1 and TRBJ2-7; TRBD1 matches at 8 bases. From germline, CDR1 is NSQYPW and CDR2 LRSPGD (reference sequence). After removal of 3 bases from V and 0 bases from J, the junction contained 1 base not matched to a gene. The CDR3 has 14 residues. The CDR3 DNA, read in part, is TGCACCTGCAGTGCCACAGGGGGCTCCTAT. This codes for CTCSATGGSY. The entire CDR3 sequence reads CTCSATGGSYEQYF.

Notes on this clone: Genes here carry mouse names. The CDR3 is cut off 4 residues early in the read; its end comes from the germline J gene. The genes are TRBV5 and TRBJ2-7, with 7 bases matching TRBD1. J gave up 3 bases and V 2 bases, and 4 bases lay outside the gene matches. The V gene's germline CDR1 is LGHNA and CDR2 YNLKQL (reference sequence). The CDR3 contains 14 residues. The CDR3 bases that were read are TGTGCCAGCAGCCAATCCGGGACAGTCTAT. This sequence encodes CASSQSGTVY. The entire CDR3 protein reads CASSQSGTVYEQYF.

Remarks on this clone: The genes and germline here are from mouse. The read ends 4 residues before the CDR3 terminus; that terminus is restored from the germline J gene. This sample includes further DNA sequences coding for the same CDR3. This chain links TRBV19 with TRBJ2-2; D is possibly TRBD1 (6 bases). The CDR3 covers 14 residues. Germline CDR1 and CDR2: FNHDT and SITEND (reference sequence). Trimming left V 2 bases short and J 4 bases short, with 9 bases between. The CDR3 bases that were read are TGTGCCAGCAGTATCAGGGGAGGCACCGGG. This encodes CASSIRGGTG. The whole CDR3 protein is CASSIRGGTGQLYF.

For this clone: The germline and genes are mouse ones. The read gets to within 3 residues of the CDR3 end, and the germline J gene fills in the rest. The chain is built from TRBV1 and TRBJ1-6, with 12 bases identical to TRBD1. TRBJ1-6 is reported as an ORF; its role is uncertain. Losses at the gene ends were 3 bases for V and 9 bases for J; bases not matched to a gene: 6. CDR3 size: 16 residues. Germline lookup yields CDR1 NSQYPW and CDR2 LRSPGD (reference sequence). Here the CDR3 reads CTCSAGTGGAGSPLYF. The DNA read from the CDR3 is TGCACCTGCAGTGCCGGGACAGGGGGCGCGGGTTCGCCC.

This clone was seen a few times. The gene names given are mouse names. The read is 4 residues too short to cover the CDR3 end, so that end is filled in from the germline J gene. The rearrangement uses TRBV19 and TRBJ2-7; 10 bases match TRBD1. Germline CDR1 and CDR2: FNHDT and SITEND (reference sequence). CDR3 length equals 13 residues. The CDR3 region is CASSDRGRDEQYF. The covered CDR3 bases are TGTGCCAGCAGTGACAGGGGGCGGGAT.

With respect to this clone: Gene names and germline match the mouse. The read ends 4 residues early relative to the CDR3; the germline J gene fills the gap. The same CDR3 arises from other DNA sequences in this sample as well. The chain uses TRBV13-1 and TRBJ2-3; D might be TRBD2 (7 bases). The CDR3 covers 14 residues. Trimming took off 6 bases at V and 0 bases at J, with 11 bases between the two ends. Per the germline V gene, CDR1 is NSHNY and CDR2 is SYGAGN. The CDR3 protein is CASTGGPSAETLYF. The CDR3 bases that were read are TGTGCCAGCACCGGGGGGCCTAGTGCAGAA.

This clone came up a few times. Mouse germline and gene names are used. The sequenced fragment ends 4 residues before the CDR3 boundary, so the rest is inferred from the germline J gene. The chain employs TRBV13-3 and TRBJ2-3, with unresolved D. The V end was cut by 3 bases, the J end by 0 bases, with 8 bases between. CDR1 and CDR2 from the germline V gene are NNHDY and SYVADS. The CDR3 sequence is 14 residues long. CDR3 DNA, as far as it was read: TGTGCCAGCAGTGCAGATCCTAGTGCAGAA. This sequence encodes CASSADPSAE. The entire CDR3 protein reads CASSADPSAETLYF.

For this clone: Genes and germline come from the mouse. With the read ending 4 residues before the CDR3 end, the germline J gene is used to fill in that end. This chain joins TRBV13-3 and TRBJ1-1, with 9 bases that match TRBD1. Germline V lookup: CDR1 NNHDY, CDR2 SYVADS. This CDR3 spans 15 amino acids. V was clipped by 5 bases and J by 0 bases; unmatched bases: 5. CDR3 in amino acids: CASSRQGDANTEVFF. The DNA read from the CDR3 is TGTGCCAGCAGCCGACAGGGGGATGCAAACACA.

This clone was detected a few times. Mouse gene names apply. This CDR3 is CASSVPTGEVFF. The part of the CDR3 DNA that was read is TGTGCCAGCAGTGTCCCGACAGGA. The chain joins TRBV13-1 to TRBJ1-1, with TRBD1 as a possible D gene (6 bases). Read sequence stops 4 residues before the CDR3 end, and the germline J gene provides the missing end. Germline assignment: CDR1 NSHNY and CDR2 SYGAGN. This CDR3 spans 12 amino acids.

This clone was detected many times. Gene names and germline refer to mouse. The read halts 4 residues ahead of the CDR3 end, with the missing end drawn from the germline J gene. J is TRBJ1-1 and V is TRBV13-1; TRBD1 matches 7 bases. This CDR3 has 13 amino acids. Germline CDR1 is NSHNY and CDR2 is SYGAGN. The part of the CDR3 DNA that was read is TGTGCCAGCAGTGATTACAGGGGTCCA. The encoded protein is CASSDYRGP. The whole CDR3 is CASSDYRGPEVFF.

In regard to this clone: Genes and germline are mouse. Read sequence stops 4 residues before the CDR3 end, and the germline J gene provides the missing end. The chain uses TRBV13-1 and TRBJ2-5; no clear D. Germline V CDR1 and CDR2: NSHNY, SYGAGN. V shed 0 bases and J shed 0 bases, with 11 bases lying between them. This CDR3 region has 16 residues. The chain's CDR3 is CASSDGTSDNQDTQYF. The covered CDR3 bases are TGTGCCAGCAGTGATGGAACATCAGATAACCAAGAC.

As to this clone: These gene names are mouse names. Read data end 4 residues before the CDR3 end; the end is taken from the germline J gene. The chain joins TRBV13-2 to TRBJ1-2; D is perhaps TRBD1 (5 bases). This CDR3 has 13 amino acids. Trimming took 5 bases from V and 2 from J, leaving 10 bases between them. Germline CDR1 NNHNN, CDR2 SYGAGS (reference sequence). This CDR3 is CASGTRANSDYTF. The covered CDR3 bases are TGTGCCAGCGGAACCAGGGCCAACTCC.

In its sample, this clone was seen a few times. The germline and genes are mouse ones. The sequenced part of the CDR3 DNA is TGTGCCAGCAGTGATGCAGGGGCTAACCAAGAC. Its translation: CASSDAGANQD. The entire CDR3 is CASSDAGANQDTQYF. This chain links TRBV13-1 with TRBJ2-5; D perhaps matches TRBD1 (6 bases). The read terminates 4 residues before the CDR3 end, so the remaining end is supplied by the germline J gene. The CDR3 loop spans 15 amino acids. V lost 0 bases, J lost 0 bases, and 8 bases lay in between. Germline V CDR1 and CDR2: NSHNY, SYGAGN.